The clone carrying this T cell receptor beta chain was seen once. The antigen is undetermined. The data belong to a study of cytomegalovirus exposure and HLA in healthy donors. Regarding the study as a whole: TCR beta sequences reportedly predicted the HLA-A and HLA-B alleles of most subjects accurately. Later analysis reportedly placed an Asian-associated ancestry cluster below the approximately 700-donor mean in N-insertions.

The PCR contained 60 Vbeta and 13 Jbeta primers. The protocol was immunoSEQ multiplex PCR, while the TCRdb copy is restricted to in-frame clones and leaves out a portion. Of 200,000 to 250,000 clones in the sample, 80% to 90% are singletons; the top ten hold roughly 3.1%. Sequenced sample: PBMCs. The TCR comes from a man under 40 in good health and CMV-seronegative.

In DNA form, the CDR3 reads TGTGCCACCAGTGCCCCGAGGGAGCTCCCCTCAAATGAGCAGTTCTTC. It specifies CATSAPRELPSNEQFF. V is TRBV15 and J is TRBJ2-1; D is perhaps TRBD2 (5 bases). Germline CDR1 and CDR2: LNHNV and YYDKDF (reference sequence). V lost 6 bases to trimming and J lost 7 bases, with 22 bases between them. The CDR3 totals 16 residues.